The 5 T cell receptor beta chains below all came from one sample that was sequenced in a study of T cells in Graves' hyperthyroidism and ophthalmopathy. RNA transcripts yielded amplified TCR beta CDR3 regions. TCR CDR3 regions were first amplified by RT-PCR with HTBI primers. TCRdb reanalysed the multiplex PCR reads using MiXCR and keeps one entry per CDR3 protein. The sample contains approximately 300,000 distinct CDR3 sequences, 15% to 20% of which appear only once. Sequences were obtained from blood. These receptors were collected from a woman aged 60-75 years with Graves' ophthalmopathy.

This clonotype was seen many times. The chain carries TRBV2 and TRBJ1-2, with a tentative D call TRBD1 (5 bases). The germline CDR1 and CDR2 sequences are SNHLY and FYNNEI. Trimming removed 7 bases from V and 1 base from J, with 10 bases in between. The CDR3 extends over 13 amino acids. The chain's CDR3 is CASTGDVNYGYTF. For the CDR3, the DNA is TGTGCCAGCACCGGGGACGTTAACTATGGCTACACCTTC.

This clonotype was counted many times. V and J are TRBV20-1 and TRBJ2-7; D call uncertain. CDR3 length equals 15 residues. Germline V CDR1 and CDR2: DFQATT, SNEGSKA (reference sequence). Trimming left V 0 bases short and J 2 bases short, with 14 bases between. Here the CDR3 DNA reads TGCAGTGCTAGAGACATCCGCGGCGCAGCCTACGAGCAGTACTTC. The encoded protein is CSARDIRGAAYEQYF.

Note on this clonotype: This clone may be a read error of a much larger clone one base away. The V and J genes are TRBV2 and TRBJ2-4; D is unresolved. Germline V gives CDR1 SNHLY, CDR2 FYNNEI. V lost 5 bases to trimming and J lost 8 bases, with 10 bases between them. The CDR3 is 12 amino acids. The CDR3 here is CASSQLGDIQYF. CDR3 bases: TGTGCCAGCAGTCAACTGGGCGACATTCAGTACTTC.

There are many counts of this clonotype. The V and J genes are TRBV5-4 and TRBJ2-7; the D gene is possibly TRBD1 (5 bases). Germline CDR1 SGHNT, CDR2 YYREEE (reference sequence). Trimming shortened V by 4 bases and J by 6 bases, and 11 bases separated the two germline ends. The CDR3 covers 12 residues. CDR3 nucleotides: TGTGCCAGCAGCCCCCGGCAGGGCGAGCAGTACTTC. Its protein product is CASSPRQGEQYF.

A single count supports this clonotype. CDR3 loop: CSVRDSQETQYF. For the CDR3, the DNA is TGCAGCGTCCGGGACTCCCAAGAGACCCAGTACTTC. The V call is TRBV29-1, the J call TRBJ2-5, with D maybe TRBD2 (6 bases). The germline V and J ends were trimmed by 6 bases and 1 base, with 9 bases remaining between them. Germline V gene lookup returns CDR1 SQVTM and CDR2 ANQGSEA. The CDR3 contains 12 residues.